This T cell receptor (beta chain) was sequenced during a study of chemoradiotherapy in HPV16-positive cancers. Across the study: Two HPV16-positive patients' cells yielded candidate HPV-specific clones and common motifs.

After removal of 4 bases from V and 8 bases from J, the junction contained 7 bases not matched to a gene. CDR3 size: 13 residues. The germline V gene has CDR1 SGHNT and CDR2 YYREEE (reference sequence). Whole-study results and caveats: Functional assays defining HPV-specific T cells used only a couple of HPV16-positive patients.

TCRdb's table, derived via immunoSEQ multiplex PCR, lists solely in-frame clones and lacks some. The repertoire holds about 12,000 clones, with 60% to 85% as singletons. As for this clone: Its target is not known.

The clonotype comes from a human donor with HPV-associated anogenital cancer. The genes are TRBV5-4 and TRBJ1-2, with TRBD1 identical over 8 bases. This sample was gathered from a patient who underwent chemoradiotherapy. The CDR3 coding sequence is TGTGCCAGCAGCGCCGCAGGGGGCGCGGGCTACACCTTC. Translation gives CASSAAGGAGYTF.